The present entry profiles one TCR beta chain with its context. What it binds is unknown. The data are from a study of siplizumab effects on memory and regulatory T cells. J lost 10 bases, V lost 5 bases, and 7 bases had no gene match. The CDR3 has 14 residues. Per germline, CDR1 SEHNR and CDR2 FQNEAQ (reference sequence). TCRdb's copy holds only in-frame clones and misses some; the assay was immunoSEQ multiplex PCR. The sample has about 85,000 clones; roughly 94% are singletons. Broader study findings: Most alloreactive clones went unmapped to unstimulated subsets; only a minor fraction mapped.

The V call is TRBV7-9, the J call TRBJ1-6, with TRBD1 identical over 8 bases. The material sequenced was CD8+ T cells sorted from blood. This TCR was sampled from a human donor in good health. The CDR3 is CASSPGQGQSPLHF. Written as DNA, the CDR3 is TGTGCCAGCAGCCCCGGACAGGGTCAATCACCCCTCCACTTT.